These T cell receptor beta chains were read from a single sample in a study of OX40 agonist ivuxolimab in advanced cancers. Some clones are missing from TCRdb's copy, which holds only in-frame ones; the method was immunoSEQ multiplex PCR. The sample includes 75,000 to 85,000 clones, more than 75% of them seen just once. Sequences were derived from CD4+ or CD8+ T cells sorted from blood, sampled in a trial of the OX40 agonist ivuxolimab. These receptors came from an adult with an advanced solid tumor such as melanoma, head and neck, liver or kidney cancer. CDR3s include the opening cysteine and the closing phenylalanine or tryptophan. The D gene is left open where the match is weak. Clone size is stated in some rows and not others, as once, few, many or a class when expanded.

v_call	d_call	clone_size	j_call	cdr3_nt	cdr3_aa
TRBV21-1	NA	NA	TRBJ2-3	TGTGCCAGCAGCAAAGATGTAGGACGGAAGGGACTAGCGGGAGGAGGGAGCACAGATACGCAGTATTTT	CASSKDVGRKGLAGGGSTDTQYF
TRBV11-3	NA	once	TRBJ2-2	TGTGCCAGCAGCCTCAACACCGGGGAGCTGTTTTTT	CASSLNTGELFF
TRBV9	NA	NA	TRBJ1-2	TGTGCCAGCAGCGCGGGACGTGAATATGGCTACACCTTC	CASSAGREYGYTF
TRBV28	NA	NA	TRBJ1-1	TGTGCCAGCAGGCAAGGATTTAGTATAGCTGAAGCTTTCTTT	CASRQGFSIAEAFF
TRBV7-6	TRBD2	NA	TRBJ2-1	TGTGCCAGCAGCTTAGTAGCGGGAGGACGGAATGAGCAGTTCTTC	CASSLVAGGRNEQFF
TRBV5-1	NA	NA	TRBJ2-2	TGCGCCAGCAGCCCCGGCCCACAAGGAAACACCGGGGAGCTGTTTTTT	CASSPGPQGNTGELFF
TRBV4-2	NA	NA	TRBJ2-3	TGTGCCAGCAGCCCCCGACTGTCAGATACGCAGTATTTT	CASSPRLSDTQYF
TRBV2	TRBD1	NA	TRBJ1-5	TGTGCCGGACAACAGGGGATAAAGCAGCCCCAGCATTTT	CAGQQGIKQPQHF
TRBV18	TRBD2	NA	TRBJ2-1	TGTGCCAGCTCAAAGACTAGCGGAGACAATGAGCAGTTCTTC	CASSKTSGDNEQFF
TRBV2	NA	once	TRBJ2-7	TGTGCCAGCAGCGTCCAAAGCGCCTACGAGCAGTACTTC	CASSVQSAYEQYF
TRBV10-1	TRBD2	NA	TRBJ2-1	TGCGCCAGCAGTGAGTCGTTCAGCGGGAGATCAAATGAGCAGTTCTTC	CASSESFSGRSNEQFF
TRBV5-1	TRBD2	NA	TRBJ2-2	TGCGCCAGCAGCTTGTTCGGACTAGCGGGAGGGCTCACCGGGGAGCTGTTTTTT	CASSLFGLAGGLTGELFF
TRBV10-3	TRBD1	NA	TRBJ2-7	TGTGCCACTAGGGGACAGGGGAGTACCTACGAGCAGTACTTC	CATRGQGSTYEQYF
TRBV10-2	NA	NA	TRBJ1-1	TGCGCCAGCAGTGTTCGTGGGGCATTAGGTAACACTGAAGCTTTCTTT	CASSVRGALGNTEAFF
TRBV6-6	TRBD2	NA	TRBJ2-5	TGTGCCAGCAGCCGGTCGCGGGAGCGCCCTAGACAGACCCAGTACTTC	CASSRSRERPRQTQYF
TRBV10-3	NA	NA	TRBJ2-5	TGTGCCATCAGGTCGACTGGGGAAGGGGAGACCCAGTACTTC	CAIRSTGEGETQYF
TRBV11-3	TRBD2	NA	TRBJ2-7	TGTGCCAGCAGCTTAGATCCCCAGCGGGAGGGCCGTTTCAACGAGCAGTACTTC	CASSLDPQREGRFNEQYF
TRBV5-6	NA	NA	TRBJ2-1	TGTGCCAGCAGCAGGGACATAAGCTCCTACAATGAGCAGTTCTTC	CASSRDISSYNEQFF
TRBV6-1	TRBD1	NA	TRBJ1-4	TGTGCCAGCAGGCAACAGGGGCCAACTAATGAAAAACTGTTTTTT	CASRQQGPTNEKLFF
TRBV7-2	NA	NA	TRBJ2-7	TGTGCCAGCAGCTTAGGGGTCGGTACCACTACGGAGCAGTACTTC	CASSLGVGTTTEQYF
TRBV19	NA	NA	TRBJ2-1	TGTGCCAGTAGTACCCACTTACAAAATGAGCAGTTCTTC	CASSTHLQNEQFF
TRBV27	NA	NA	TRBJ2-1	TGTGCCAGCAGGGATCACAATGAGCAGTTCTTC	CASRDHNEQFF
TRBV5-4	TRBD1	once	TRBJ1-2	TGTGCCAGCAGCCGAGGGGACAGGGGGCTTTCCTATGGCTACACCTTC	CASSRGDRGLSYGYTF
TRBV5-1	TRBD2	few	TRBJ2-7	TGCGCCAGCAGCTGGGGGGGACTAGAAAACGACGAGCAGTACTTC	CASSWGGLENDEQYF
TRBV4-1	NA	NA	TRBJ2-4	TGCGCCAGCAGCCAAACCCCAAATTCAAACATTCAGTACTTC	CASSQTPNSNIQYF
TRBV29-1	TRBD2	NA	TRBJ2-2	TGCAGCGTAGGACTAGCGATGGTCGGGGAGCTGTTTTTT	CSVGLAMVGELFF
TRBV2	TRBD1	NA	TRBJ2-1	TGTGCCAGCAGCCCCACAGGGGGCCTCGACAATGAGCAGTTCTTC	CASSPTGGLDNEQFF
TRBV6-1	NA	NA	TRBJ2-4	TGTGCCAGCAGTGACCTATGGGTATGGACAGAAAACATTCAGTACTTC	CASSDLWVWTENIQYF
TRBV13	NA	NA	TRBJ1-1	TGTGCCAGCAGCTTTGGTCGACCGGGACTGGGTGAAGCTTTCTTT	CASSFGRPGLGEAFF
TRBV7-3	NA	NA	TRBJ2-3	TGTGCCAGCAGTGGGGTGGCAGATACGCAGTATTTT	CASSGVADTQYF
TRBV18	NA	NA	TRBJ2-1	TGTGCCAGCTCACCACATGAGGGGCAGTTCTTC	CASSPHEGQFF
TRBV11-2	TRBD1	NA	TRBJ1-5	TGTGCCAGCAGCTGGACAGGGGGGAATCAGCCCCAGCATTTT	CASSWTGGNQPQHF
TRBV6-1	NA	NA	TRBJ1-5	TGTGCCAGCAGTGAAGCATTGGCAGGGCCTCAGCCCCAGCATTTT	CASSEALAGPQPQHF
TRBV10-3	NA	few	TRBJ1-5	TGTGCCATCAGCTCCGGGACATTTCAGCCCCAGCATTTT	CAISSGTFQPQHF
TRBV10-3	NA	NA	TRBJ2-3	TGTGCCATCAGTGAGTTATCTAGCTTATCCACAGATACGCAGTATTTT	CAISELSSLSTDTQYF
TRBV6-1	NA	NA	TRBJ1-3	TGTGCCAGCAAAACCAGCTCTGGAAACACCATATATTTT	CASKTSSGNTIYF
TRBV2	NA	NA	TRBJ1-2	TGTGCCAGCAGTGTGGGAGTTAACTATGGCTACACCTTC	CASSVGVNYGYTF
TRBV27	NA	NA	TRBJ2-3	TGTGCCAGCAGTCAAAGGAGGGCCGGGACAGATACGCAGTATTTT	CASSQRRAGTDTQYF
TRBV18	NA	NA	TRBJ2-1	TGTGCCAGCTCACCCGACCGGGATCAGTCCTACAATGAGCAGTTCTTC	CASSPDRDQSYNEQFF
TRBV5-5	TRBD2	NA	TRBJ2-1	TGTGCCAGCAGCTTGAATAGCGGGTCCACCAATGAGCAGTTCTTC	CASSLNSGSTNEQFF
TRBV6-1	NA	NA	TRBJ1-1	TGTGCCAGCAGTCGATCTGGGTTTACTGAAGCTTTCTTT	CASSRSGFTEAFF
TRBV28	NA	few	TRBJ1-1	TGTGCCAGCATTGGTCTGGTGTACACTGAAGCTTTCTTT	CASIGLVYTEAFF
TRBV5-4	TRBD1	NA	TRBJ1-1	TGTGCCAGCAGCTTGCAGGGGGTTATGAACACTGAAGCTTTCTTT	CASSLQGVMNTEAFF
TRBV2	NA	once	TRBJ2-5	TGTGCCAGCAACCTCGGAGGGGAGACCCAGTACTTC	CASNLGGETQYF
TRBV28	NA	NA	TRBJ2-1	TGTGCCAGCAGCACCACCCAGGGCCCAAAGGGAGACAATGAGCAGTTCTTC	CASSTTQGPKGDNEQFF
TRBV27	TRBD2	NA	TRBJ2-1	TGTGCCAGCGTACGTCGAGCGGGAGCAGGGTCCTACAATGAGCAGTTCTTC	CASVRRAGAGSYNEQFF
TRBV18	TRBD1	NA	TRBJ1-1	TGTGCCAGCTCACGACAGGGCGGAAACACTGAAGCTTTCTTT	CASSRQGGNTEAFF
TRBV18	TRBD1	once	TRBJ1-5	TGTGCCAGCTCACCTAACAGGGGAAGCAATCAGCCCCAGCATTTT	CASSPNRGSNQPQHF
TRBV12-5	NA	NA	TRBJ1-3	TGTGCTAGTGGTTTGGACTGGCCCTCTGGAAACACCATATATTTT	CASGLDWPSGNTIYF
TRBV28	NA	NA	TRBJ1-2	TGTGCCACCCAACCTCCGGATGGCTACACCTTC	CATQPPDGYTF
TRBV5-5	NA	NA	TRBJ2-2	TGTGCCAGCAGCTGGAGGGCAGGGGTAGGCACCGGGGAGCTGTTTTTT	CASSWRAGVGTGELFF
TRBV5-1	TRBD1	NA	TRBJ2-7	TGCGCCAGCAGCTTGAGATCGGGACAGGGCGCCTACGAGCAGTACTTC	CASSLRSGQGAYEQYF
TRBV5-1	TRBD2	NA	TRBJ2-7	TGCGCCAGCAGCGACGGACTAGCGGGGTTCAACGAGCAGTACTTC	CASSDGLAGFNEQYF
TRBV5-4	NA	NA	TRBJ1-6	TGTGCCAGCAGCGAGAACACTCATAATTCACCCCTCCACTTT	CASSENTHNSPLHF
TRBV25-1	NA	NA	TRBJ1-1	TGTGCCAGCTTGGGGCGGGGTTTCCCTTTCCCTGAAGCTTTCTTT	CASLGRGFPFPEAFF